A single TCR beta chain is shown here with its context. The antigen remains unidentified. The assay was immunoSEQ multiplex PCR, and TCRdb's table has in-frame clones only and misses some. The data hold about 78,000 clones, with around 87% observed a single time. The sample comes from a study of graft-versus-host responses after intestinal transplantation. Study context: Tacrolimus and steroids were given for around 3 years to all recipients after anti-thymocyte globulin induction.

Germline trimming cut 8 bases from V and 7 bases from J; bases unmatched to any gene: 10. Germline V CDR1 and CDR2: GTSNPN, SVGIG (reference sequence). The CDR3 is made up of 14 amino acids. Study conclusions and caveats: GvH clones were found in recipient marrow; some appeared first in ileum or blood. HvG clone declines early post-transplant were associated with peak circulating GvH levels.

This clonotype originated in a human donor who was the organ donor for an intestinal transplant. Source: unstimulated CD8+ T cells sorted from spleen or lymph node cells, taken before transplant. The V gene is TRBV30, the J gene TRBJ2-1; 11 bases fit TRBD2. The CDR3 DNA follows: TGTGCCGGTATAGCGGGGGGGCCCTGGAATGAGCAGTTCTTC. Its protein is CAGIAGGPWNEQFF.